Presented here are 2 T cell receptor beta chains from one specimen sequenced in a study of cytomegalovirus exposure and HLA in healthy donors (TCRdb year 2017). The library was generated by the immunoSEQ multiplex PCR assay. For the multiplex PCR, a mixture combining 60 forward primers for TCR Vbeta segments and 13 reverse primers for TCR Jbeta segments was used. TCRdb limited this immuneACCESS table to in-frame rearrangements with V and J called. A share of clones is missing; checked studies link under half to unresolved V genes, and the rest is unexplained. This sample's table has entries for over 30,000 clones. 3.5% of the sample goes to the ten largest clones. Sequencing used PBMCs. The receptors stem from a man between 40 and 49 years old in good health and CMV-seronegative.

V and J are TRBV18 and TRBJ1-1; the D is unclear. V was cut by 6 bases and J by 1 base, with 3 bases left in between. The CDR3 runs to 11 residues. In germline, CDR1 is KGHSH, CDR2 LQKENI. CDR3 sequence: CASSSNTEAFF. CDR3 DNA sequence: TGTGCCAGCTCCTCGAACACTGAAGCTTTCTTT. Looking up the rest from reference TRBV18 and TRBJ1-1 gives the full variable domain: NAGVMQNPRHLVRRRGQEARLRCSPMKGHSHVYWYRQLPEEGLKFMVYLQKENIIDESGMPKERFSAEFPKEGPSILRIQQVVRGDSAAYFCASSSNTEAFFGQGTRLTVV.

The CDR3 sequence: CATSRDSRGSIPYEQYF. The DNA of the CDR3 is TGTGCCACCAGCAGAGACTCGCGCGGGAGTATCCCCTACGAGCAGTACTTC. This chain connects TRBV15 to TRBJ2-7; 7 bases match TRBD2. Germline-derived CDR1 and CDR2 are LNHNV and YYDKDF (reference sequence). The CDR3 runs 17 residues. Trimming took 0 bases from V and 2 from J; bases not matched to a gene: 10.